This TCR beta chain was profiled in a study of T cell responses to AZD1222 COVID-19 vaccine. Study-wide findings and caveats: Donors were largely white British and mainly female; clonal diversity was possibly underestimated.

In this sample, this clone turned up once. The antigen is undetermined. V gave up 3 bases and J gave up 6 bases, with 9 bases separating them. Germline V gene sequence: CDR1 MDHEN, CDR2 SYDVKM. CDR3 length: 14 residues. Data came from immunoSEQ multiplex PCR; TCRdb stores just in-frame clones and leaves some out. The table lists about 97,000 clones, 86% of them singletons, with approximately 5% in the top ten. The chain uses TRBV28 and TRBJ1-6; D gene unclear. The receptor's source is an adult in good health. Sequenced material: peripheral blood, taken on day 0 of AZD1222 vaccination. The CDR3 bases are TGTGCCAGCAGTTTCCGGCTGCTTAATTCACCCCTCCACTTT. This encodes CASSFRLLNSPLHF.